Sequencing of this T cell receptor (beta chain) was carried out in a study of molecular identifiers for immune sequencing clone quantification. Regarding the study as a whole: Whereas naive cells kept under 1% of molecules in clones above 20 RNA copies, such clones held over 97% in effectors.

V was shortened by 3 bases and J by 0 bases, with 11 bases between the two germline ends. CDR1 SGHNT and CDR2 YYREEE come from the germline V gene (reference sequence). This CDR3 has 15 amino acids. TCRdb analysed the PCR reads with MiXCR anew, one entry per CDR3 protein. The sample lists about 640,000 distinct CDR3 sequences; 15% to 20% were seen once. There are many counts of this clonotype. The antigen remains undetermined. The receptor's source is a human donor in good health. Some libraries in this study had Jurkat cell RNA spiked in. The rearrangement joins TRBV5-4 to TRBJ2-3, with TRBD1 as a possible D gene (6 bases). The sequenced material came from naive CD8+ T cells from blood, with Jurkat cell RNA spiked in. Subset given: FACS-sorted CD8+CD4-CCR7+CD45RA+ naive T cells. Written as DNA, the CDR3 is TGTGCCAGCAGCTGGGGACACGACAGCACAGATACGCAGTATTTT. Translated, it gives CASSWGHDSTDTQYF.